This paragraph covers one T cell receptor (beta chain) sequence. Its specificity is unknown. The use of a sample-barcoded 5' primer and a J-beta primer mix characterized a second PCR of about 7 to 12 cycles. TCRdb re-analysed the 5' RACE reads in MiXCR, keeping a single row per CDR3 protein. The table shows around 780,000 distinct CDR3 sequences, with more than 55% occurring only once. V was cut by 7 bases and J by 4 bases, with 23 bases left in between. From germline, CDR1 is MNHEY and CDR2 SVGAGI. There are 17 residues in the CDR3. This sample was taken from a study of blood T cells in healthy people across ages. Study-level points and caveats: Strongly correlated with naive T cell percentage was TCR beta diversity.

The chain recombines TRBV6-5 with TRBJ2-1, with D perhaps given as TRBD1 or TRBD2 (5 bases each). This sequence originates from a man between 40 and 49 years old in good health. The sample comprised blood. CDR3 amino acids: CASKLGVRALNYNEQFF. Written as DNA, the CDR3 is TGTGCCAGCAAGTTAGGGGTGAGGGCCTTAAATTACAATGAGCAGTTCTTC.